This entry describes one TCR beta chain. The data are from a study of blood T cell repertoires in COVID-19. Study information: Sources were T cells, B-cell-depleted T cells, or PBMCs; the material itself was cDNA or gDNA.

Using immunoSEQ multiplex PCR, the repertoire was profiled, and TCRdb retains in-frame clones only, with some absent. The table includes hundreds of thousands of clones, approximately 90% detected once. The junction had 16 bases not matched to a gene; V was cut back by 4 bases and J by 10 bases. The CDR3 runs 16 residues. Germline-derived CDR1 and CDR2 are KGHSH and LQKENI. The receptor comes from a middle-aged woman who had recovered from COVID-19. Sequencing was done on a sample of peripheral blood. The chain employs TRBV18 and TRBJ1-1, with 9 bases fitting TRBD1. The CDR3 DNA reads as TGTGCCAGCTCACTAATCGGGGACAGGGACGAGTATGGAGCTTTCTTT. Translation gives CASSLIGDRDEYGAFF.